These T cell receptor beta chains were read from a single sample in a study of lymphopenia after photon versus proton radiotherapy. This table comes from immunoSEQ multiplex PCR, and its TCRdb copy is limited to in-frame clones, with some not included. The sample lists tens of thousands of clones; over 80% were seen once. The sequencing here drew on peripheral blood, taken from a patient treated with proton-based radiotherapy. Receptors originate from a woman in her sixties or seventies with pancreatic cancer. CDR3s include the opening cysteine and the closing phenylalanine or tryptophan. A D gene is named only where the DNA matches it firmly. The listing skips clone size in some rows; elsewhere it reads once, few, many or a size class.

clone size	CDR3 length	D gene	V gene	J gene	CDR3 DNA	CDR3 protein
NA	15	NA	TRBV7-2	TRBJ1-1	TGTGCCAGCAGCTTAGATGTGGGCGGGGGGTCCGGGGCTTTCTTT	CASSLDVGGGSGAFF
NA	16	NA	TRBV7-9	TRBJ2-1	TGTGCCAGCAGTTTTCCACAGCGGGCCAATTACAATGAGCAGTTCTTC	CASSFPQRANYNEQFF
few	14	TRBD2	TRBV7-2	TRBJ2-1	TGTGCCAGCAGCCGCGGGCTAGCGGACAATGAGCAGTTCTTC	CASSRGLADNEQFF
NA	14	TRBD2	TRBV29-1	TRBJ2-4	TGCAGCGTTGAACCAACGGGGGGTACGAACATTCAGTACTTC	CSVEPTGGTNIQYF
NA	17	TRBD1	TRBV23-1	TRBJ1-2	TGCGCCAGCAGTCAATCTCGTTTACCCGGGACAGACTATGGCTACACCTTC	CASSQSRLPGTDYGYTF
NA	14	NA	TRBV6-5	TRBJ2-7	TGTGCCAGCAGCCGCTCCGGACTCCCCAAGGAGCAGTACTTC	CASSRSGLPKEQYF
NA	14	NA	TRBV5-4	TRBJ2-7	TGTGCCAGCAGCTCCGAACTAGTATCCTACGAGCAGTACTTC	CASSSELVSYEQYF
NA	13	NA	TRBV15	TRBJ1-5	TGTGCCGTCGGGTCCCTCGGCAATCAGCCCCAGCATTTT	CAVGSLGNQPQHF
NA	13	TRBD1	TRBV2	TRBJ1-1	TGTGCCACCACCGCAGGGGGCCTCACTGAAGCTTTCTTT	CATTAGGLTEAFF
NA	16	TRBD1	TRBV7-9	TRBJ2-7	TGTGCCAGCAGCTTAGGGGCGACAGGGGGCCTCTACGAGCAGTACTTC	CASSLGATGGLYEQYF
NA	16	TRBD1	TRBV10-3	TRBJ2-2	TGTGCCATCAGAACTTCCGGGACAGGGAACACCGGGGAGCTGTTTTTT	CAIRTSGTGNTGELFF
NA	13	NA	TRBV5-4	TRBJ1-2	TGTGCCAGCGCCCTGGGGGACGAACATGGCTACACCTTC	CASALGDEHGYTF
NA	14	TRBD2	TRBV11-3	TRBJ2-2	TGTGCCACCCAAACTAGCGGAAACACCGGGGAGCTGTTTTTT	CATQTSGNTGELFF
NA	16	TRBD1	TRBV5-6	TRBJ2-3	TGTGCCAGCAGCGCCCCGGGACAGGGGGCGGCAGATACGCAGTATTTT	CASSAPGQGAADTQYF
NA	17	NA	TRBV27	TRBJ1-1	TGTGCCAGCAGTTTAGTCGGCGTTCTTGGGGCGAACACTGAAGCTTTCTTT	CASSLVGVLGANTEAFF
NA	18	TRBD1	TRBV14	TRBJ2-7	TGTGCCAGCAGCCCGACATATAGAACCGGGACAGGGGGGAACGAGCAGTACTTC	CASSPTYRTGTGGNEQYF
NA	15	NA	TRBV6-1	TRBJ2-5	TGTGCCAGCAGTGAAGCGTCAGGGTCCCAAGAGACCCAGTACTTC	CASSEASGSQETQYF
NA	18	TRBD2	TRBV4-1	TRBJ2-5	TGCGCCAGCAGCCCCGCGGGACTAGCGGGAGTAGTAGTGAAGACCCAGTACTTC	CASSPAGLAGVVVKTQYF
NA	13	NA	TRBV10-3	TRBJ1-2	TGTGCCATCAGTGAGCCCGGCCACTATGGCTACACCTTC	CAISEPGHYGYTF
NA	13	NA	TRBV7-9	TRBJ2-2	TGTGCCAGCAGCGAGCTGAGGGGCGGGGAGCTGTTTTTT	CASSELRGGELFF
NA	16	NA	TRBV30	TRBJ1-6	TGTGCCTGGAGGATCCCCTCGACAGGAGGTAGCTCACCCCTCCACTTT	CAWRIPSTGGSSPLHF
NA	14	TRBD2	TRBV13	TRBJ2-7	TGTGCCAGCAGCTTAAGGGAGGGCACCTACGAGCAGTACTTC	CASSLREGTYEQYF
NA	16	TRBD2	TRBV9	TRBJ2-1	TGTGCCAGCAGCGTCTCTAGCGGGACACCCTACAATGAGCAGTTCTTC	CASSVSSGTPYNEQFF
NA	14	NA	TRBV2	TRBJ1-1	TGTGCCAGCAGTGTGGCGGCAATGAACACTGAAGCTTTCTTT	CASSVAAMNTEAFF
NA	16	NA	TRBV19	TRBJ2-5	TGTGCCAGCACGAACCGAGCGGGCGGACCCCCAGAGACCCAGTACTTC	CASTNRAGGPPETQYF
NA	14	NA	TRBV6-5	TRBJ2-7	TGTGCCAGCAGTTACTCGGAGGGTTCCTACGAGCAGTACTTC	CASSYSEGSYEQYF